This TCR beta chain was captured in a study of blood T cell repertoires in COVID-19. Across the study: Samples of COVID-19 (acute and convalescent) were obtained from the United States, Italy and Spain. In each case, the material was cDNA or gDNA derived from T cells, B-cell-depleted T cells, or PBMCs.

This clone has just one count. Original analysis: Cell counts per sample came from amplifying reference gene primers. Clones were read by immunoSEQ multiplex PCR, and TCRdb kept only the in-frame ones, dropping some. That table furnishes V, J and clone size, whereas the DNA furnished D and trimming. The table has under 170,000 clones, 80% to 90% seen once. The receptor was isolated from a man in his 70s with acute or convalescent COVID-19. The sample taken for sequencing was peripheral blood.

CDR3 DNA sequence: TGTGCCAGCAAACCTTGGAGGGTGAACACTGAAGCTTTCTTT. Amino acid sequence: CASKPWRVNTEAFF. The chain uses TRBV28 and TRBJ1-1, with D hard to call. Trimming stripped 7 bases from V and 0 bases from J, with 12 bases between. This CDR3 region has 14 residues. CDR1 and CDR2 (germline): MDHEN, SYDVKM.